This TCR beta chain is drawn from a study of T cell clonality in common variable immunodeficiency. Findings and caveats of the study: Reportedly, TCR beta sequences from common variable immunodeficiency showed fewer deletions and N-nucleotide insertions.

This clone was seen at least ten times. Its specificity is unknown. The sequenced fragment ends 3 residues before the CDR3 boundary, so the rest is inferred from the germline J gene. In the same sample, other DNA sequences code for this CDR3. V shed 7 bases and J 3 bases; nucleotides not matched to a gene: 7. Germline CDR1 and CDR2: SNHLY and FYNNEI. CDR3 length equals 15 residues. TCRdb keeps only in-frame clones here, not all; method: immunoSEQ multiplex PCR. The record shows over 20,000 clones for this sample, with no singletons present. V gene TRBV2 combines with J gene TRBJ1-5, with 9 bases lining up with TRBD1. What was sequenced was peripheral blood mononuclear cells. The sequence was obtained from a human donor with common variable immunodeficiency. CDR3 amino acids: CASTRDRVDNQPQHF. The sequenced CDR3 bases are TGTGCCAGCACCAGGGACAGGGTTGACAATCAGCCC.